A selection of T cell receptor beta chains follows, all from one sample in a study of T-cell memory formation after mild COVID-19. MiXCR, applied by TCRdb to the 5' RACE reads, yields one record per CDR3 protein. Found here are about 270,000 distinct CDR3 sequences, 15% of them singletons; the top ten hold around 2%. The sequencing sample was made of PBMCs or a T cell subset sorted from them (not recorded which). The source of these receptors is an adult woman who had mild COVID-19 (a few samples of this study predate the infection). Cell type and time point are not known. Both conserved end residues are trimmed from each CDR3. The size field is filled for only some rows; it gives once, few, many or a size class.

cdr3_aa	v_call	clone_size	j_call
ASSPGGTTEAF	TRBV5-1	-	TRBJ1-1
ASSERRPEYTEAF	TRBV6-1	-	TRBJ1-1
ASSHIGQGGTEAF	TRBV3-1	few	TRBJ1-1
ATGTGIYEQY	TRBV7-8	few	TRBJ2-7
ATSDRDRVNGYT	TRBV24-1	-	TRBJ1-2
ASSPRTVNTGELF	TRBV18	few	TRBJ2-2
ASSFVTDTQY	TRBV4-2	-	TRBJ2-3
ASSQYGQAVYEQY	TRBV5-4	few	TRBJ2-7
ASSELRGNTGELF	TRBV6-1	-	TRBJ2-2
ASSLDRTNEKLF	TRBV12-3/TRBV12-4	many	TRBJ1-4
ASSQQTGSYGYT	TRBV3-1	few	TRBJ1-2
ASSQDSPRQGSYNEQF	TRBV4-3	-	TRBJ2-1
ATSDNRADRKDTQY	TRBV24-1	few	TRBJ2-3
ASTRDGVEAF	TRBV2	-	TRBJ1-1
ASSLLAGTNTGELF	TRBV7-8	few	TRBJ2-2
ASGGGTEAF	TRBV7-8	-	TRBJ1-1
ASSLETSGGNEQF	TRBV11-2	-	TRBJ2-1
ASSLARTGYADTQY	TRBV5-1	few	TRBJ2-3